The entry below gives a single TCR beta chain sequence along with its context. These data come from a study of technical replicates of blood from a few donors. Germline V gene sequence: CDR1 MNHEY, CDR2 SMNVEV (reference sequence). V was clipped by 4 bases and J by 2 bases, with 8 bases between them. This CDR3 is 13 amino acids long. TCRdb keeps only in-frame clones here, not all; method: immunoSEQ multiplex PCR. The sample holds about 49,000 clones, about 93% seen once. The sample was PBMCs. This sequence originates from a human donor in good health. Some clones in this sample may be carry-over from other donors' samples. V and J are TRBV27 and TRBJ1-2; D possibly corresponds to TRBD1 (6 bases). CDR3 residues: CASSYDRNYGYTF. The CDR3 DNA follows: TGTGCCAGCAGTTACGACAGGAACTATGGCTACACCTTC.